These T cell receptor beta chains were read from a single sample in a study of T cells in Graves' hyperthyroidism and ophthalmopathy. Using its own MiXCR run on the multiplex PCR reads, TCRdb lists one record per CDR3 protein. The table lists around 540,000 distinct CDR3 sequences, approximately 16% of them singletons, with approximately 30% in the top ten. The sequenced sample was blood. These receptors all come from a woman aged 25 to 45 with Graves' ophthalmopathy. The CDR3 runs from the conserved cysteine through the conserved F or W. D genes are given only for firm matches. The size entry is marked missing in some rows and otherwise reads once, few, many or a size class.

D	V	size	J	CDR3	DNA
TRBD2	TRBV7-2	many	TRBJ2-7	CASSSPAGDGEQYF	TGTGCCAGCAGCTCCCCAGCGGGAGATGGCGAGCAGTACTTC
TRBD1	TRBV6-1	many	TRBJ2-7	CASEGQGVSSYEQYF	TGTGCCAGCGAGGGACAGGGGGTAAGCTCCTACGAGCAGTACTTC
NA	TRBV25-1	NA	TRBJ2-2	CASSEYSRGGDGELFF	TGTGCCAGCAGTGAATATTCCAGGGGTGGGGACGGGGAGCTGTTTTTT
NA	TRBV20-1	many	TRBJ2-1	CSARIRGYNEQFF	TGCAGTGCTCGCATCAGGGGCTACAATGAGCAGTTCTTC
NA	TRBV27	many	TRBJ2-2	CASSLEVRTGELFF	TGTGCCAGCAGTCTCGAAGTTCGGACCGGGGAGCTGTTTTTT
NA	TRBV5-1	many	TRBJ1-1	CASTLAGDTEAFF	TGCGCCAGCACCCTGGCGGGGGACACTGAAGCTTTCTTT
TRBD1	TRBV29-1	few	TRBJ2-1	CSATGYLYNEQFF	TGCAGCGCGACAGGGTATCTCTACAATGAGCAGTTCTTC
TRBD1	TRBV7-2	many	TRBJ2-3	CASSSGGATQYF	TGTGCCAGCAGCTCAGGGGGAGCTACGCAGTATTTT
NA	TRBV11-2	NA	TRBJ2-7	CASSLGSSGASLSYNEQYF	TGTGCCAGCAGCTTAGGTTCGTCGGGAGCCAGCCTGTCCTACAATGAGCAGTACTTC
NA	TRBV27	NA	TRBJ2-1	CASSKTELNEQFF	TGTGCCAGCAGCAAGACAGAATTGAATGAGCAGTTCTTC
NA	TRBV11-2	many	TRBJ1-1	CASSPRPGAYTEAFF	TGTGCCAGCAGCCCGCGGCCGGGGGCGTACACTGAAGCTTTCTTT
NA	TRBV3-1	NA	TRBJ1-6	CASSRTGESPLHF	TGTGCCAGCAGCCGCACAGGCGAGTCACCCCTCCACTTT
NA	TRBV7-2	many	TRBJ1-2	CASSLDSNINYGYTF	TGTGCCAGCAGCTTAGACAGTAATATTAACTATGGCTACACCTTC
NA	TRBV10-1	NA	TRBJ1-1	CASSESPGSTEAFF	TGCGCCAGCAGTGAGTCGCCAGGGAGCACTGAAGCTTTCTTT
TRBD2	TRBV6-2/TRBV6-3	many	TRBJ2-1	CASSYSGTSGRSEQFF	TGTGCCAGCAGTTACTCGGGGACTAGCGGGAGATCTGAGCAGTTCTTC
TRBD1	TRBV6-5	NA	TRBJ1-2	CASSWTGSNYGYTF	TGTGCCAGCAGTTGGACAGGATCTAACTATGGCTACACCTTC
TRBD2	TRBV20-1	few	TRBJ2-7	CSARSKERGLEEQYF	TGCAGTGCTAGATCAAAGGAGCGGGGGCTTGAAGAGCAGTACTTC
TRBD1	TRBV6-1	NA	TRBJ2-7	CASSPGGFNYEQYF	TGTGCCAGCAGTCCAGGGGGATTTAACTACGAGCAGTACTTC
TRBD2	TRBV19	few	TRBJ2-2	CASSIPLAGVNTGELFF	TGTGCCAGTAGTATCCCGCTAGCGGGAGTCAACACCGGGGAGCTGTTTTTT
NA	TRBV10-1	NA	TRBJ2-5	CASSLRAGETQYF	TGCGCCAGCAGTTTGAGGGCCGGGGAGACCCAGTACTTC
NA	TRBV7-9	NA	TRBJ2-5	CASSPRDGLETQYF	TGTGCCAGCAGCCCCCGGGACGGTCTAGAGACCCAGTACTTC
TRBD2	TRBV27	few	TRBJ2-1	CASRRTSNEQFF	TGTGCCAGCAGACGGACTAGCAATGAGCAGTTCTTC
NA	TRBV11-2	few	TRBJ1-1	CASSLVAGLAEAFF	TGTGCCAGCAGCTTAGTTGCGGGTTTGGCTGAAGCTTTCTTT
NA	TRBV7-2	many	TRBJ2-7	CASSSDSLPLYEQYF	TGTGCCAGCAGCTCTGACTCGCTCCCGTTATACGAGCAGTACTTC
NA	TRBV24-1	few	TRBJ2-1	CATSVGDNEQFF	TGTGCCACCAGTGTTGGGGACAATGAGCAGTTCTTC
NA	TRBV4-1	many	TRBJ2-2	CASSQDPQGAGELFF	TGCGCCAGCAGCCAAGATCCTCAAGGGGCCGGGGAGCTGTTTTTT
NA	TRBV2	NA	TRBJ2-5	CASRRTQETQYF	TGTGCCAGCAGACGGACCCAAGAGACCCAGTACTTC
NA	TRBV6-2/TRBV6-3	many	TRBJ2-1	CASSYLGQAYNEQFF	TGTGCCAGCAGTTACCTAGGGCAAGCATACAATGAGCAGTTCTTC
TRBD2	TRBV28	NA	TRBJ2-1	CASSVSGRADNEQFF	TGTGCCAGCAGCGTTAGCGGGAGGGCCGACAATGAGCAGTTCTTC
NA	TRBV5-1	NA	TRBJ1-1	CASSLAGAVVANTEAFF	TGCGCCAGCAGCTTGGCAGGGGCCGTCGTTGCTAACACTGAAGCTTTCTTT
NA	TRBV7-2	NA	TRBJ2-4	CASSLEPILAKNIQYF	TGTGCCAGCAGCTTAGAGCCGATACTAGCCAAAAACATTCAGTACTTC
TRBD1	TRBV28	NA	TRBJ1-1	CASRSGQGGAEAFF	TGTGCCAGCAGGTCGGGACAGGGGGGGGCCGAAGCTTTCTTT
NA	TRBV19	many	TRBJ2-1	CASSRQVGNEQFF	TGTGCCAGTAGTCGGCAGGTTGGAAATGAGCAGTTCTTC
TRBD2	TRBV10-3	NA	TRBJ2-7	CAIDPSGQTSYEQYF	TGTGCCATCGACCCTAGCGGGCAGACTAGCTACGAGCAGTACTTC
NA	TRBV30	NA	TRBJ2-1	CAWTSRGVMKRDTYNEQFF	TGTGCCTGGACCTCAAGGGGGGTGATGAAGCGGGACACCTACAATGAGCAGTTCTTC
NA	TRBV29-1	many	TRBJ2-1	CSVEDRGPSTYNEQFF	TGCAGCGTTGAAGATCGGGGCCCATCTACCTACAATGAGCAGTTCTTC
NA	TRBV30	few	TRBJ2-7	CACRRLDEQYF	TGTGCCTGTCGTAGGCTGGACGAGCAGTACTTC
NA	TRBV6-1	NA	TRBJ2-1	CASKGTGDNEQFF	TGTGCCAGCAAAGGGACTGGGGACAATGAGCAGTTCTTC
TRBD2	TRBV12-3/TRBV12-4	NA	TRBJ2-2	CAGSGPPGGPSVYDTGELFF	TGTGCCGGCAGTGGACCGCCGGGAGGCCCCTCGGTGTACGACACCGGGGAGCTGTTTTTT